These 27 T cell receptor beta chains originate from one sample sequenced in a study of technical replicates of blood from a few donors. Profiled with immunoSEQ multiplex PCR; TCRdb holds only in-frame clones, not every one. The repertoire has tens of thousands of clones, about 90% of them found once; the top ten carry about 0.24%. Input material: T cells isolated from PBMCs. These TCRs come from a human donor in good health.

This chain uses TRBV5-1 with TRBJ2-7; no firm D call. V lost 0 bases and J 1 base, leaving 8 bases between the germline ends. The germline gives CDR1 SGHRS, CDR2 YFSETQ. This CDR3 region has 14 residues. CDR3 loop: CASSLDPSSYEQYF. The CDR3, as DNA: TGCGCCAGCAGCTTGGATCCGAGTTCCTACGAGCAGTACTTC.

The chain links TRBV5-1 to TRBJ2-1, with D possibly matching TRBD1 (5 bases). The CDR3 is 16 amino acids. Germline-derived CDR1 and CDR2 are SGHRS and YFSETQ. V was cut by 5 bases and J by 5 bases, with 20 bases left in between. CDR3 sequence reads: CASSPFLGAVDNEQFF. CDR3 bases: TGCGCCAGCAGTCCCTTCCTAGGGGCAGTGGACAATGAGCAGTTCTTC.

The gene calls are TRBV7-9 and TRBJ2-3; D is ambiguous. Trimming removed 1 base from V and 2 bases from J, with 13 bases in between. Germline CDR1 is SEHNR and CDR2 is FQNEAQ (reference sequence). The CDR3 loop spans 16 amino acids. CDR3 in amino acids: CASSLVSRLSTDTQYF. The CDR3, as DNA: TGTGCCAGCAGCTTAGTGTCCAGGCTCTCCACAGATACGCAGTATTTT. Full variable domain (missing parts from reference TRBV7-9 and TRBJ2-3): DTGVSQNPRHKITKRGQNVTFRCDPISEHNRLYWYRQTLGQGPEFLTYFQNEAQLEKSRLLSDRFSAERPKGSFSTLEIQRTEQGDSAMYLCASSLVSRLSTDTQYFGPGTRLTVL.

The CDR3 bases are TGTGCCAGCAGCTTGTATTCTAGCGGGAGTGATGAGCAGTTCTTC. This translates into CASSLYSSGSDEQFF. The gene calls are TRBV5-5 and TRBJ2-1; the match to TRBD2 covers 10 bases. V gave up 1 base and J gave up 8 bases; unmatched junction bases: 6. The CDR3 is 15 amino acids. Looked up from germline, CDR1 is SGHKS and CDR2 is YYEKEE (reference sequence).

CDR3 coding DNA: TGCGCCAGCAGCTTCACTGGAGGATCGAATGAGCAGTTCTTC. This translates into CASSFTGGSNEQFF. J is TRBJ2-1 and V is TRBV5-1; a weak D match, TRBD2 (5 bases). Germline V gene lookup returns CDR1 SGHRS and CDR2 YFSETQ. The ends were cut back, 2 bases at V and 7 bases at J, with 13 bases in the middle. The CDR3 is made up of 14 amino acids. The whole variable domain, remainder taken from reference TRBV5-1 and TRBJ2-1, is KAGVTQTPRYLIKTRGQQVTLSCSPISGHRSVSWYQQTPGQGLQFLFEYFSETQRNKGNFPGRFSGRQFSNSRSEMNVSTLELGDSALYLCASSFTGGSNEQFFGPGTRLTVL.

This chain joins TRBV11-3 and TRBJ2-5; D unclear. V was shortened by 5 bases and J by 2 bases, with 6 bases between the two germline ends. Germline assignment: CDR1 SGHNT and CDR2 YENEEA. The CDR3 is 12 amino acids. CDR3 loop: CASSQLQETQYF. The CDR3 nucleotides read TGTGCCAGCAGCCAACTACAAGAGACCCAGTACTTC.

This clone turned up a few times. The V gene is TRBV27, the J gene TRBJ1-1; a possible D gene is TRBD1 (5 bases). Trimming pared 5 bases from V and 4 bases from J, leaving 14 bases between. CDR1 MNHEY and CDR2 SMNVEV come from the germline V gene (reference sequence). The CDR3 is made up of 14 amino acids. The CDR3 DNA reads TGTGCCAGCAGTCCTCAAAACGGGGGCACTGAAGCTTTCTTT. This codes for CASSPQNGGTEAFF.

The chain links TRBV19 to TRBJ2-1; TRBD2 matches 11 bases. V lost 7 bases and J lost 4; bases outside the gene matches: 6. The germline CDR1 and CDR2 sequences are LNHDA and SQIVND (reference sequence). This CDR3 has 15 amino acids. In DNA, the CDR3 is TGTGCCAGTACCTTTAGCGGGAGGGGTTACAATGAGCAGTTCTTC. Its protein product is CASTFSGRGYNEQFF.

The V and J genes are TRBV15 and TRBJ2-5; D may be TRBD2 (6 bases). This CDR3 comprises 15 residues. V gave up 1 base and J gave up 4 bases, with 13 bases separating them. CDR1 is LNHNV and CDR2 is YYDKDF in the germline V gene (reference sequence). CDR3 protein: CATSRGGGEGETQYF. As DNA, the CDR3 is TGTGCCACCAGCAGAGGCGGAGGGGAAGGAGAGACCCAGTACTTC.

The CDR3 DNA sequence: TGTGCCAGCGACCGGGGGAACACTGAAGCTTTCTTT. Encoded protein: CASDRGNTEAFF. The chain joins TRBV2 to TRBJ1-1; D gene ambiguous. Germline-derived CDR1 and CDR2 are SNHLY and FYNNEI. Trimming shortened V by 8 bases and J by 1 base, and 8 bases separated the two germline ends. The CDR3 loop spans 12 amino acids.

The chain joins TRBV5-5 to TRBJ2-7; 7 bases are a match to TRBD1. This CDR3 comprises 15 residues. The V segment lost 3 bases and the J segment 2 bases; nucleotides outside the gene matches: 8. Germline loops: CDR1 SGHKS, CDR2 YYEKEE (reference sequence). CDR3 bases: TGTGCCAGCAGCTCGGAGACAGGGTTGGCCTACGAGCAGTACTTC. Encoded protein: CASSSETGLAYEQYF.

To note about this clone: Since no conserved phenylalanine or tryptophan closes the CDR3, a read error is the likely cause. Because the CDR3's place on the DNA is in doubt, the DNA is left out and the CDR3 is given as listed by TCRdb. The chain has TRBV10-3 and TRBJ2-7; TRBD1 is taken as the D call from the table, unchecked against the DNA. Germline loops: CDR1 ENHRY, CDR2 SYGVKD. The CDR3 is 13 residues long, counting both termini. The CDR3 protein is CATSGTGEVEVVI.

The chain combines TRBV5-1 with TRBJ2-3, with D hard to call. The CDR3 has 13 amino acids. Germline V gene lookup returns CDR1 SGHRS and CDR2 YFSETQ. Trimming shortened V by 6 bases and J by 6 bases, and 14 bases separated the two germline ends. The CDR3 reads CASTHPQSDTQYF. CDR3 DNA: TGCGCCAGCACTCATCCACAGAGCGATACGCAGTATTTT.

The chain's CDR3 is CASSLEQGTYGYTF. CDR3 bases: TGCGCCAGCAGCTTGGAGCAGGGAACATATGGCTACACCTTC. This chain uses TRBV5-1 with TRBJ1-2, with D perhaps TRBD1 (5 bases). The ends were cut back, 0 bases at V and 5 bases at J, with 11 bases in the middle. CDR3 length: 14 amino acids. CDR1 SGHRS and CDR2 YFSETQ come from the germline V gene.

In this sample, this clone turned up a few times. The J gene is TRBJ2-3, the V gene TRBV14; the D gene is possibly TRBD2 (5 bases). Per germline, CDR1 SGHDN and CDR2 FVKESK. The V end lost 4 bases, the J end lost 10 bases, and 15 bases lay between the germline ends. There are 13 residues in the CDR3. CDR3 in amino acids: CASSPFAGVAQYF. For the CDR3, the DNA is TGTGCCAGCAGCCCATTTGCGGGTGTGGCGCAGTATTTT.

Here the CDR3 reads CASSADSYEQYF. Written as DNA, the CDR3 is TGTGCCAGCAGCGCCGACAGCTACGAGCAGTACTTC. The chain couples TRBV5-7 to TRBJ2-7; D is possibly TRBD1 (5 bases). TRBV5-7 qualifies as an ORF whose function is uncertain. V was shortened by 4 bases and J by 3 bases, with 8 bases between the two germline ends. There are 12 residues in the CDR3.

The V call is TRBV28, the J call TRBJ1-4; D possibly corresponds to TRBD1 (5 bases). This CDR3 contains 15 residues. In germline, CDR1 is MDHEN, CDR2 SYDVKM. Deletions cut 2 bases from V and 4 bases from J, with 11 bases between. The CDR3 loop reads CASSLQGRGNEKLFF. The CDR3 bases are TGTGCCAGCAGTTTACAGGGAAGGGGTAATGAAAAACTGTTTTTT.

The rearrangement uses TRBV7-9 and TRBJ2-3; 8 positions agree with TRBD2. Trimming at V came to 5 bases and at J to 5 bases, leaving 12 bases not matched to a gene. Germline V gene sequence: CDR1 SEHNR, CDR2 FQNEAQ (reference sequence). This CDR3 has 16 residues. CDR3 sequence: CASSVPSGRQGDTQYF. The CDR3 region has the DNA TGTGCCAGCAGCGTACCCAGCGGGAGACAAGGAGATACGCAGTATTTT.

The chain combines TRBV5-4 with TRBJ2-7; D is perhaps TRBD2 (5 bases). The ends were cut back, 1 base at V and 3 bases at J, with 11 bases in the middle. Looked up from germline, CDR1 is SGHNT and CDR2 is YYREEE (reference sequence). The CDR3 runs to 14 residues. CDR3 in DNA: TGTGCCAGCAGCTTGAACAGCGGACGCTACGAGCAGTACTTC. As protein: CASSLNSGRYEQYF.

J is TRBJ1-5 and V is TRBV7-9; D is possibly TRBD1 (5 bases). The CDR3 has 13 residues. V dropped 5 bases and J dropped 4 bases, with 9 bases sitting between them. Germline loops: CDR1 SEHNR, CDR2 FQNEAQ (reference sequence). The CDR3 spells CASSQGVNQPQHF. The CDR3 DNA is TGTGCCAGCAGCCAGGGTGTGAATCAGCCCCAGCATTTT.

The chain employs TRBV2 and TRBJ1-4; D is undetermined. CDR3 length: 14 amino acids. The ends were cut back, 1 base at V and 10 bases at J, with 13 bases in the middle. Germline V gene lookup returns CDR1 SNHLY and CDR2 FYNNEI. CDR3 DNA: TGTGCCAGCAGTGAAGTCGGGATTCGTGGAAAACTGTTTTTT. This translates into CASSEVGIRGKLFF.

V and J are TRBV7-9 and TRBJ2-1, with D perhaps matching TRBD2 (5 bases). CDR3 length: 15 residues. The V end was cut by 1 base, the J end by 6 bases, with 13 bases between. CDR1 is SEHNR, CDR2 FQNEAQ, per germline (reference sequence). The CDR3 loop reads CASSLGEISINEQFF. Written as DNA, the CDR3 is TGTGCCAGCAGCTTAGGGGAGATTAGCATCAATGAGCAGTTCTTC. Complete variable domain (other parts from reference TRBV7-9 and TRBJ2-1): DTGVSQNPRHKITKRGQNVTFRCDPISEHNRLYWYRQTLGQGPEFLTYFQNEAQLEKSRLLSDRFSAERPKGSFSTLEIQRTEQGDSAMYLCASSLGEISINEQFFGPGTRLTVL.

This chain links TRBV28 with TRBJ2-4; tentative D call: TRBD1 (6 bases). The CDR3 is 15 amino acids. CDR1 MDHEN and CDR2 SYDVKM come from the germline V gene. V was trimmed by 4 bases and J by 6 bases, leaving 16 bases between them. The CDR3 DNA sequence: TGTGCCAGCAGTTCTCAGGGGCGCGAGACAAACATTCAGTACTTC. It yields the protein CASSSQGRETNIQYF.

As DNA, the CDR3 is TGTGCCAGCAGCCCCCGAGAGGGCGATGAGCAGTTCTTC. It codes for CASSPREGDEQFF. The chain joins TRBV7-2 to TRBJ2-1; TRBD2 might be the D (5 bases). This CDR3 comprises 13 residues. Germline V gene data show CDR1 as SGHTA and CDR2 as FQGNSA. V was trimmed by 5 bases and J by 8 bases, leaving 13 bases between them.

The V call is TRBV6-1, the J call TRBJ1-1, with TRBD1 as a possible D gene (5 bases). V was clipped by 10 bases and J by 1 base, with 16 bases between them. Germline CDR1 and CDR2: MNHNS and SASEGT. The CDR3 length is 14 residues. The CDR3 sequence: CANKRQLENTEAFF. The DNA for the CDR3 is TGTGCCAACAAGAGACAGTTAGAGAACACTGAAGCTTTCTTT.

The J gene is TRBJ2-1, the V gene TRBV7-6; TRBD1 is a possible D gene (5 bases). The germline V and J ends were trimmed by 1 base and 4 bases, with 11 bases remaining between them. Germline assignment: CDR1 SGHVS and CDR2 FNYEAQ. The CDR3 spans 15 residues. CDR3 coding DNA: TGTGCCAGCAGCTTAGAGACAGAACCGTACAATGAGCAGTTCTTC. Translation gives CASSLETEPYNEQFF.

Here the CDR3 reads CASSEARGGTDTQYF. The DNA for the CDR3 is TGTGCCAGCAGTGAAGCGCGGGGGGGCACAGATACGCAGTATTTT. The rearrangement uses TRBV6-1 and TRBJ2-3, with 8 bases identical to TRBD2. This CDR3 contains 15 residues. From germline, CDR1 is MNHNS and CDR2 SASEGT. Germline trimming cut 0 bases from V and 1 base from J; bases unmatched to any gene: 0.